This paragraph covers one TCR beta chain sequence. The data were taken from a study of blood T cell repertoires in COVID-19. Two negative PCRs, clearance, or symptom resolution had been documented for recovered Cohort 3 donors. J lost 4 bases, V lost 1 base, and 11 bases had no gene match. Germline V gene sequence: CDR1 SGHRS, CDR2 YFSETQ. The CDR3 has 17 residues. The method was immunoSEQ multiplex PCR; TCRdb's version includes in-frame clones alone and lacks a portion of them. The sample has 450,000 to 500,000 clones, roughly 87% seen once; the top ten hold 0.7%. The receptor comes from a woman younger than 30 who had recovered from COVID-19. This chain connects TRBV5-1 to TRBJ2-3; TRBD1 matches 8 bases. Material: PBMCs or T cells enriched from blood (not recorded which). CDR3 region: CASSLRVAGGVADTQYF. The CDR3 DNA sequence: TGCGCCAGCAGCTTGAGGGTGGCAGGGGGCGTAGCAGATACGCAGTATTTT.